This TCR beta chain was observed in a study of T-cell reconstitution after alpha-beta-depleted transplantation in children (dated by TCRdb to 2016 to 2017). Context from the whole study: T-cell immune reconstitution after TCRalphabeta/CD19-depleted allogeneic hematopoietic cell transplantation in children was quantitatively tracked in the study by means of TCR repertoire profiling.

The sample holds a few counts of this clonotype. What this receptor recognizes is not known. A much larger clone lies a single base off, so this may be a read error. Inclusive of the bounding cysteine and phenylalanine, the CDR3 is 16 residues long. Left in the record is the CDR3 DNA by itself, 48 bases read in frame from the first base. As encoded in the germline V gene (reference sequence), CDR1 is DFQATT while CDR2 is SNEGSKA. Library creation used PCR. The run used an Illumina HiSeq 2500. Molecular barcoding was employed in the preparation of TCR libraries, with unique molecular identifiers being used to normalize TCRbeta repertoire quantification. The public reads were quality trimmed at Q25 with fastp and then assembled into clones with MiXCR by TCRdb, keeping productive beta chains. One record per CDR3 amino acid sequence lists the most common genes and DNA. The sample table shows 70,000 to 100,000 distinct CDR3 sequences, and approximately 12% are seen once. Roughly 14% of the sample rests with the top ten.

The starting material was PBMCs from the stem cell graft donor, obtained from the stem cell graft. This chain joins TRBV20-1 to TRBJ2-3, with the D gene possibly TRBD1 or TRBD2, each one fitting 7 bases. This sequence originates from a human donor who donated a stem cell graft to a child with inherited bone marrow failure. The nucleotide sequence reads TGCTGTGCTAGAGTCCGGGGGAGGGGGCCTACAGATACGCAGTATTTT. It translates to CCARVRGRGPTDTQYF.